A single sample is the source of the 32 T cell receptor beta chains below, sequenced in a study of cytomegalovirus exposure and HLA in healthy donors. Data came from immunoSEQ multiplex PCR; TCRdb stores just in-frame clones and leaves some out. The sample yields approximately 230,000 clones, about 90% seen once. Sequencing used PBMCs. All receptors come from a man aged 18 to 29 in good health and CMV-seropositive.

V gene TRBV30 combines with J gene TRBJ2-1; TRBD2 matches 7 bases. Germline CDR1 is GTSNPN and CDR2 is SVGIG (reference sequence). V was clipped by 3 bases and J by 4 bases; unmatched bases: 6. This CDR3 is 14 amino acids long. The CDR3 DNA reads as TGTGCCTGGAGCTGGGGGGGATCTTACAATGAGCAGTTCTTC. Translated, it gives CAWSWGGSYNEQFF.

This chain joins TRBV30 and TRBJ1-1; D possibly corresponds to TRBD1 (5 bases). Germline V gives CDR1 GTSNPN, CDR2 SVGIG (reference sequence). V was shortened by 4 bases and J by 0 bases, with 15 bases between the two germline ends. The CDR3 totals 15 residues. The CDR3 DNA reads TGTGCCTGGATGACATGGCGGGGGATGAACACTGAAGCTTTCTTT. Translated, it gives CAWMTWRGMNTEAFF.

The chain uses TRBV6-1 and TRBJ2-3; TRBD1 might be the D (5 bases). The CDR3 extends over 16 amino acids. Germline lookup yields CDR1 MNHNS and CDR2 SASEGT. Trimming removed 1 base from V and 0 bases from J, with 11 bases in between. The CDR3 nucleotides read TGTGCCAGCAGTGAAGTTGGGGCGCGAAGCACAGATACGCAGTATTTT. Encoded protein: CASSEVGARSTDTQYF.

The rearrangement uses TRBV10-3 and TRBJ2-3; 10 bases are a match to TRBD2. The CDR3 has 14 amino acids. CDR1 ENHRY and CDR2 SYGVKD come from the germline V gene. V was clipped by 7 bases and J by 5 bases; unmatched bases: 6. The CDR3 coding sequence is TGTGCCATCATCGAAAGACTAGCGGGAGATACGCAGTATTTT. Protein sequence: CAIIERLAGDTQYF.

The chain has TRBV6-6 and TRBJ2-7, with 11 nucleotides matching TRBD2. Germline V gives CDR1 MNHNY, CDR2 SVGAGI (reference sequence). This CDR3 has 14 residues. The V and J ends lost 7 bases and 2 bases, in that order; junction bases with no gene match: 4. In DNA, the CDR3 is TGTGCCAGCACCAATAGCGGGAGGGCCTACGAGCAGTACTTC. It is translated as CASTNSGRAYEQYF.

This clone was found a few times. The chain couples TRBV7-2 to TRBJ1-1; D may be TRBD1 (6 bases). Trimming pared 8 bases from V and 1 base from J, leaving 11 bases between. This CDR3 region has 13 residues. Per germline, CDR1 SGHTA and CDR2 FQGNSA. The CDR3 loop reads CASGWGANTEAFF. In DNA, the CDR3 is TGTGCCAGCGGTTGGGGGGCGAACACTGAAGCTTTCTTT.

The chain combines TRBV2 with TRBJ2-7; D possibly uses TRBD1 or TRBD2 (6 bases each). This CDR3 comprises 14 residues. Trimming cost V 4 bases and J 2 bases, with 12 bases left between them. Per the germline V gene, CDR1 is SNHLY and CDR2 is FYNNEI. CDR3 region: CASSGGARAYEQYF. DNA for the CDR3: TGTGCCAGCAGTGGGGGGGCGCGAGCCTACGAGCAGTACTTC.

The CDR3 DNA is TGTGCCAGCAGCGACAGTAACACAGATACGCAGTATTTT. It is translated as CASSDSNTDTQYF. The chain combines TRBV2 with TRBJ2-3, with a weak D call TRBD1 (5 bases). The CDR3 loop spans 13 amino acids. Germline assignment: CDR1 SNHLY and CDR2 FYNNEI. V was cut by 6 bases and J by 2 bases, with 9 bases left in between.

The V gene is TRBV5-1, the J gene TRBJ1-3, with D possibly TRBD1 on 5 matching bases. CDR1 SGHRS and CDR2 YFSETQ come from the germline V gene. The V and J ends lost 4 bases and 4 bases respectively, with 12 bases between them. This CDR3 spans 14 amino acids. The CDR3 nucleotides read TGCGCCAGCAGCCTCGGGACCGAGGGAAACACCATATATTTT. Its protein product is CASSLGTEGNTIYF.

CDR3 sequence: CASSLSRTRVVHEQYF. In DNA, the CDR3 is TGTGCCAGCAGCTTATCTCGGACTAGGGTGGTGCACGAGCAGTACTTC. The V and J genes are TRBV7-9 and TRBJ2-7; 7 positions agree with TRBD2. The length of the CDR3 is 16 residues. The J segment lost 5 bases and the V segment lost 2 bases, leaving 12 bases of the junction unmatched. Germline values: CDR1 SEHNR, CDR2 FQNEAQ (reference sequence).

The chain uses TRBV28 and TRBJ1-3, with a possible D match to TRBD1 (6 bases). Looked up from germline, CDR1 is MDHEN and CDR2 is SYDVKM. Trimming cost V 3 bases and J 6 bases, with 18 bases left between them. The CDR3 runs 16 residues. Written as DNA, the CDR3 is TGTGCCAGCAGTTTGCAAGGACAGCTTCTGGCAAACACCATATATTTT. Amino acid sequence: CASSLQGQLLANTIYF.

The genes are TRBV30 and TRBJ1-3; D not certain. Germline CDR1 GTSNPN, CDR2 SVGIG (reference sequence). Trimming took 2 bases from V and 8 from J, leaving 7 bases between them. This CDR3 contains 11 residues. The CDR3 protein is CAWSTSDTIYF. The CDR3 coding sequence is TGTGCCTGGAGTACGAGTGACACCATATATTTT.

This rearrangement joins TRBV6-1 to TRBJ1-2; D not certain. This CDR3 contains 13 residues. Germline CDR1 is MNHNS and CDR2 is SASEGT. Between the trimmed V and J ends, which lost 6 bases and 7 bases, there was a span of 15 bases. The CDR3 here is CASSPVSKGGYTF. The CDR3 nucleotides read TGTGCCAGCAGCCCAGTCAGTAAAGGTGGCTACACCTTC.

This sequence joins TRBV2 and TRBJ2-3; D is undetermined. Germline assignment: CDR1 SNHLY and CDR2 FYNNEI. V was trimmed by 1 base and J by 2 bases, leaving 7 bases between them. The CDR3 has 14 amino acids. The chain's CDR3 is CASSEGAVTDTQYF. Written as DNA, the CDR3 is TGTGCCAGCAGTGAAGGGGCGGTCACAGATACGCAGTATTTT.

The chain couples TRBV20-1 to TRBJ2-6, with D unresolved. The CDR3 covers 11 residues. CDR1 DFQATT and CDR2 SNEGSKA come from the germline V gene (reference sequence). The germline V and J ends were trimmed by 6 bases and 4 bases, with 4 bases remaining between them. Written as DNA, the CDR3 is TGCAGTGCGAAGGGGGCCAACGTCCTGACTTTC. It specifies CSAKGANVLTF.

The chain combines TRBV21-1 with TRBJ1-1. TRBV21-1 corresponds to a pseudogene. This CDR3 has 10 amino acids. CDR3 in amino acids: CASRDSEAFF. The DNA of the CDR3 is TGTGCCAGCAGAGATTCTGAAGCTTTCTTT.

Only a few counts were recorded for this clone. This chain links TRBV11-2 with TRBJ1-4; weak D call: TRBD1 (5 bases). Between the trimmed V and J ends, which lost 3 bases and 10 bases, there was a span of 15 bases. CDR3 length: 14 residues. Germline CDR1 is SGHAT and CDR2 is FQNNGV. CDR3 loop: CASSFGRAFGKLFF. CDR3 nucleotide sequence: TGTGCCAGCAGCTTCGGCAGGGCCTTCGGAAAACTGTTTTTT.

The chain uses TRBV15 and TRBJ2-1; D gene uncertain. The germline V and J ends were trimmed by 0 bases and 9 bases, with 18 bases remaining between them. The CDR3 is made up of 16 amino acids. CDR1 and CDR2 (germline): LNHNV, YYDKDF (reference sequence). Written as DNA, the CDR3 is TGTGCCACCAGCAGAGATCGTGGGATAGCACCAGCTGAGCAGTTCTTC. It specifies CATSRDRGIAPAEQFF. The full variable domain, in which reference TRBV15 and TRBJ2-1 provide the parts outside the CDR3, is DAMVIQNPRYQVTQFGKPVTLSCSQTLNHNVMYWYQQKSSQAPKLLFHYYDKDFNNEADTPDNFQSRRPNTSFCFLDIRSPGLGDTAMYLCATSRDRGIAPAEQFFGPGTRLTVL.

The rearrangement joins TRBV27 to TRBJ2-1; D unclear. Deletions cut 3 bases from V and 10 bases from J, with 19 bases between. From germline, CDR1 is MNHEY and CDR2 SMNVEV (reference sequence). CDR3 length: 15 amino acids. CDR3: CASSFFAEPPGEQFF. The CDR3 DNA reads as TGTGCCAGCAGTTTTTTTGCGGAGCCGCCCGGGGAGCAGTTCTTC.

The chain links TRBV28 to TRBJ1-4; D remains unclear. The CDR3 sequence is 15 residues long. With 6 bases removed from V and 5 bases from J, the gap between germline ends came to 16 bases. Germline V gives CDR1 MDHEN, CDR2 SYDVKM. The CDR3 protein is CASSLRAVSNEKLFF. CDR3 DNA: TGTGCCAGCAGCCTCCGGGCAGTAAGCAATGAAAAACTGTTTTTT.

The CDR3 loop is CASSAVEGLNQPQHF. In DNA, the CDR3 is TGTGCCAGCTCAGCGGTTGAGGGGCTTAATCAGCCCCAGCATTTT. The V call is TRBV18, the J call TRBJ1-5, with TRBD1 as a possible D gene (5 bases). Germline V gene data show CDR1 as KGHSH and CDR2 as LQKENI. The CDR3 has 15 residues. Deletions cut 5 bases from V and 4 bases from J, with 15 bases between.

The chain has TRBV29-1 and TRBJ2-7; 9 positions match TRBD2. V lost 3 bases and J lost 5; bases outside the gene matches: 11. The V gene's germline CDR1 is SQVTM and CDR2 ANQGSEA. The CDR3 runs to 15 residues. CDR3 residues: CSVEIPSGRFHEQYF. DNA for the CDR3: TGCAGCGTTGAGATACCGAGCGGGAGGTTCCACGAGCAGTACTTC.

The V call is TRBV7-2, the J call TRBJ1-2; D is unresolved. Per germline, CDR1 SGHTA and CDR2 FQGNSA. Between the trimmed V and J ends, which lost 6 bases and 2 bases, there was a span of 19 bases. The CDR3 loop spans 16 amino acids. The CDR3 spells CASSSRIGRLNYGYTF. The CDR3 bases are TGTGCCAGCAGTTCTCGGATTGGACGGTTGAACTATGGCTACACCTTC.

This chain joins TRBV28 and TRBJ2-7; perhaps TRBD2 as D (5 bases). Trimming took 9 bases from V and 3 from J, leaving 15 bases between them. CDR3 length equals 13 residues. The V gene's germline CDR1 is MDHEN and CDR2 SYDVKM. CDR3 DNA sequence: TGTGCCAGTTCGGGATCTCCGGGCTACGAGCAGTACTTC. It encodes CASSGSPGYEQYF.

The chain carries TRBV20-1 and TRBJ2-1; D gene uncertain. Germline-derived CDR1 and CDR2 are DFQATT and SNEGSKA (reference sequence). This CDR3 region has 10 residues. The V and J ends lost 1 base and 7 bases respectively, with 2 bases between them. CDR3 in DNA: TGCAGTGCTAGAGCAAATGAGCAGTTCTTC. Translated, it gives CSARANEQFF.

J is TRBJ1-1 and V is TRBV2; D remains ambiguous. Germline V CDR1 and CDR2: SNHLY, FYNNEI. V was pared by 6 bases and J by 6 bases, with 11 bases between. CDR3 length equals 12 residues. The CDR3 loop is CASRERSAEAFF. In nucleotides, the CDR3 is TGTGCCAGCAGGGAGAGGTCAGCTGAAGCTTTCTTT. The full variable domain, in which reference TRBV2 and TRBJ1-1 provide the parts outside the CDR3, is EPEVTQTPSHQVTQMGQEVILRCVPISNHLYFYWYRQILGQKVEFLVSFYNNEISEKSEIFDDQFSVERPDGSNFTLKIRSTKLEDSAMYFCASRERSAEAFFGQGTRLTVV.

V usage is TRBV2 and J usage is TRBJ2-3; a possible D gene is TRBD2 (5 bases). V lost 4 bases to trimming and J lost 4 bases, with 9 bases between them. CDR3 length: 13 amino acids. Germline V gene data show CDR1 as SNHLY and CDR2 as FYNNEI. CDR3 amino acids: CASSVASPDTQYF. The CDR3 DNA sequence: TGTGCCAGCAGTGTGGCTAGCCCAGATACGCAGTATTTT.

The chain uses TRBV5-4 and TRBJ1-2; D ambiguous. The CDR3 runs 14 residues. V was pared by 0 bases and J by 2 bases, with 8 bases between. From germline, CDR1 is SGHNT and CDR2 YYREEE (reference sequence). The CDR3 loop reads CASSLVAGNYGYTF. DNA for the CDR3: TGTGCCAGCAGCTTGGTGGCGGGAAACTATGGCTACACCTTC.

The rearrangement uses TRBV5-4 and TRBJ1-1; D is possibly TRBD1 (6 bases). V dropped 3 bases and J dropped 3 bases, with 9 bases sitting between them. CDR1 and CDR2 (germline): SGHNT, YYREEE (reference sequence). This CDR3 is built from 13 residues. The CDR3 here is CASSSSGDTEAFF. The CDR3 nucleotides are TGTGCCAGCAGCTCATCAGGGGACACTGAAGCTTTCTTT.

This chain's CDR3 is CASGLHLYEQYF. CDR3 nucleotides: TGTGCTAGTGGTTTGCACTTATACGAGCAGTACTTC. The rearrangement links TRBV12-5 to TRBJ2-7; no clear D gene. There are 12 residues in the CDR3. V was cut by 2 bases and J by 4 bases, with 6 bases left in between. Germline values: CDR1 LGHNT, CDR2 FRNRAP.

V is TRBV10-3 and J is TRBJ2-2, with 10 nucleotides matching TRBD2. This CDR3 is built from 14 residues. The ends lost 10 bases at V and 1 base at J; junction bases unmatched: 3. The V gene's germline CDR1 is ENHRY and CDR2 SYGVKD. The CDR3 loop is CATKREGNTGELFF. The CDR3 nucleotides read TGTGCCACTAAGCGGGAGGGGAACACCGGGGAGCTGTTTTTT.

The V and J genes are TRBV6-5 and TRBJ1-1, with D unclear. CDR3 size: 14 residues. V was clipped by 2 bases and J by 2 bases, with 9 bases between them. Germline values: CDR1 MNHEY, CDR2 SVGAGI. The CDR3 DNA follows: TGTGCCAGCAGTTACGGGAAACTCAACACTGAAGCTTTCTTT. As protein: CASSYGKLNTEAFF.